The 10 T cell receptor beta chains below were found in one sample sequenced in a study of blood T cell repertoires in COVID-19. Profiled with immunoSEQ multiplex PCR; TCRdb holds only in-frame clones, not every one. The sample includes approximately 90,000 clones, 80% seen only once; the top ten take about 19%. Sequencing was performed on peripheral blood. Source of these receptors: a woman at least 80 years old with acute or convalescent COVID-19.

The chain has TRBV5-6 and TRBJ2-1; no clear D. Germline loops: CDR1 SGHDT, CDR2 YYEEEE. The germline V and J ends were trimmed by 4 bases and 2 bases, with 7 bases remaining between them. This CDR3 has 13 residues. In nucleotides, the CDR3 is TGTGCCAGCAGCCCCAGGCCCTACAATGAGCAGTTCTTC. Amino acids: CASSPRPYNEQFF.

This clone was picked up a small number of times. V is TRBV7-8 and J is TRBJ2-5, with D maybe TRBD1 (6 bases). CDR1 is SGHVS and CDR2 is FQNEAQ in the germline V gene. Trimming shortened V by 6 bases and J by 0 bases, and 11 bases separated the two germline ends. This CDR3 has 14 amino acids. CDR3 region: CASRKQGYQETQYF. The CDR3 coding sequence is TGTGCCAGCAGAAAACAGGGTTACCAAGAGACCCAGTACTTC.

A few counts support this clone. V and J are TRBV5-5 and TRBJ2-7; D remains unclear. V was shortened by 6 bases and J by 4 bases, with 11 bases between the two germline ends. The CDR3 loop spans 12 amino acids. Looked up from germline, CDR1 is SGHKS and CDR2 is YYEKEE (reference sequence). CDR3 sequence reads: CASTLRKYEQYF. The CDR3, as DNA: TGTGCCAGCACCCTGCGGAAATACGAGCAGTACTTC. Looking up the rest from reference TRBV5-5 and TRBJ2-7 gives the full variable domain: DAGVTQSPTHLIKTRGQQVTLRCSPISGHKSVSWYQQVLGQGPQFIFQYYEKEERGRGNFPDRFSARQFPNYSSELNVNALLLGDSALYLCASTLRKYEQYFGPGTRLTVT.

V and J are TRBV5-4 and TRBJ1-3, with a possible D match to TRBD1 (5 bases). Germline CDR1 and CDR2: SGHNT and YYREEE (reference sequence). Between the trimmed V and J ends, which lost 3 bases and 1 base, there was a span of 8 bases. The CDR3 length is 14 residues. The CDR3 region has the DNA TGTGCCAGCAGCTCCAGGGAATCTGGAAACACCATATATTTT. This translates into CASSSRESGNTIYF.

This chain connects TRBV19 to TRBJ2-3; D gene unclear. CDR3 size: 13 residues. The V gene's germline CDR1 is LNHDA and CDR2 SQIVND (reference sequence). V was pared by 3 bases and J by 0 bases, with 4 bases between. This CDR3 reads CASSMGSTDTQYF. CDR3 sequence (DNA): TGTGCCAGTAGTATGGGCAGCACAGATACGCAGTATTTT. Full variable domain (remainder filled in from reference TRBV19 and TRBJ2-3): DGGITQSPKYLFRKEGQNVTLSCEQNLNHDAMYWYRQDPGQGLRLIYYSQIVNDFQKGDIAEGYSVSREKKESFPLTVTSAQKNPTAFYLCASSMGSTDTQYFGPGTRLTVL.

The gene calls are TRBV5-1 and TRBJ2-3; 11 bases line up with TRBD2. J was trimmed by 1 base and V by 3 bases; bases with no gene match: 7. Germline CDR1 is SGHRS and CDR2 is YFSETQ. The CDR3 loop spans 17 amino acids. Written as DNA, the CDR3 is TGCGCCAGCAGCTCAGTAGCGGGAGGGTTGGGCACAGATACGCAGTATTTT. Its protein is CASSSVAGGLGTDTQYF.

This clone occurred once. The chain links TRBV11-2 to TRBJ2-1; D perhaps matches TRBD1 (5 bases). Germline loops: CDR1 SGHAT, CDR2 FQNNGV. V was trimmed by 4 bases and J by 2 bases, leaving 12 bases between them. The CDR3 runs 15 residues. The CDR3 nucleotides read TGTGCCAGCAGCTCGCGCGGCAGGGCCTACAATGAGCAGTTCTTC. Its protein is CASSSRGRAYNEQFF.

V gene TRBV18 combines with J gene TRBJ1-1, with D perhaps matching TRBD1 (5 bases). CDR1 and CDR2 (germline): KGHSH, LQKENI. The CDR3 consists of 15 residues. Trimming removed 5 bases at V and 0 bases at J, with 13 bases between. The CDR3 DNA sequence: TGTGCCAGCTCATTTAGCTTGACAGTGAACACTGAAGCTTTCTTT. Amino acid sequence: CASSFSLTVNTEAFF. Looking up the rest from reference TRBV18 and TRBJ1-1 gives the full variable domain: NAGVMQNPRHLVRRRGQEARLRCSPMKGHSHVYWYRQLPEEGLKFMVYLQKENIIDESGMPKERFSAEFPKEGPSILRIQQVVRGDSAAYFCASSFSLTVNTEAFFGQGTRLTVV.

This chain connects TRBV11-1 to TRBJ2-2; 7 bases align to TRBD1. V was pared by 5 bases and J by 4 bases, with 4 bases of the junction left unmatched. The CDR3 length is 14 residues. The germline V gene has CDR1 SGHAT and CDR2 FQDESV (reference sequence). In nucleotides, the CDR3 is TGTGCCAGCAGCCAGACAGGGAGCACCGGGGAGCTGTTTTTT. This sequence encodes CASSQTGSTGELFF.

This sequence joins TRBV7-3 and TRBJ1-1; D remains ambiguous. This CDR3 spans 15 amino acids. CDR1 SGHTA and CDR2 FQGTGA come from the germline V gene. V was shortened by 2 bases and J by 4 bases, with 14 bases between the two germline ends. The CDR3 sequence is CASSLRPALSTEAFF. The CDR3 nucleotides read TGTGCCAGCAGCTTACGGCCAGCGCTGAGCACTGAAGCTTTCTTT.